A single sample gave rise to the 30 T cell receptor beta chains below, sequenced in a study of blood T cell repertoires in COVID-19 (TCRdb year 2020). The method behind the library was the immunoSEQ multiplex PCR assay. TCRdb mirrors the immuneACCESS table, restricted to in-frame sequences. Some clones are absent from its copies; in checked studies, under half trace to an unresolved V gene, and the reason for the others is unknown. This sample is represented by approximately 290,000 clones; roughly 89% of them were singletons. The ten largest clones represent over 8.5% of the sample. Sequencing was carried out using peripheral blood. These receptors all come from a woman aged 25 to 39 with COVID-19, enrolled during active disease.

The rearrangement links TRBV4-2 to TRBJ2-1; 8 bases align to TRBD2. After removal of 0 bases from V and 12 bases from J, the junction contained 16 bases not matched to a gene. CDR1 LGHNA and CDR2 YNFKEQ come from the germline V gene. The CDR3 consists of 17 residues. The CDR3 region is CASSQEAQRGYGTRQFF. In DNA, the CDR3 is TGTGCCAGCAGCCAAGAAGCCCAGCGGGGGTATGGTACGCGGCAGTTCTTC.

CDR3 nucleotide sequence: TGTGCCAGCAGCTTAGTAGCCACGTACGGAAGAACTCCGACCGGCAATGAGCAGTTCTTC. Translation gives CASSLVATYGRTPTGNEQFF. V and J are TRBV7-6 and TRBJ2-1, with no clear D. CDR1 and CDR2 from the germline V gene are SGHVS and FNYEAQ. This CDR3 contains 20 residues. With 1 base removed from V and 6 bases from J, the gap between germline ends came to 28 bases.

The rearrangement uses TRBV7-9 and TRBJ1-4; 8 positions match TRBD1. Germline CDR1 reads SEHNR; CDR2 reads FQNEAQ (reference sequence). V shed 5 bases, J shed 7 bases, and the junction held 9 bases outside the gene matches. CDR3 length: 15 amino acids. CDR3 sequence (DNA): TGTGCCAGCAGCCCCGGACAGGGCCTTGGTGAAAAACTGTTTTTT. Encoded protein: CASSPGQGLGEKLFF.

The chain is built from TRBV6-1 and TRBJ1-1; 7 positions agree with TRBD1. This CDR3 has 17 amino acids. V lost 4 bases to trimming and J lost 0 bases; unmatched junction nucleotides: 11. Germline values: CDR1 MNHNS, CDR2 SASEGT. DNA for the CDR3: TGTGCCAGCAGTGGACAAGGGGGCGTTAGGGTGAACACTGAAGCTTTCTTT. This encodes CASSGQGGVRVNTEAFF.

This chain uses TRBV28 with TRBJ1-1; no firm D call. The CDR3 loop spans 13 amino acids. V dropped 5 bases and J dropped 8 bases, with 15 bases sitting between them. Germline V CDR1 and CDR2: MDHEN, SYDVKM. The DNA for the CDR3 is TGTGCCAGCAGTCGGAGGGTCGGGGTCGAAGCTTTCTTT. It yields the protein CASSRRVGVEAFF.

The chain joins TRBV5-4 to TRBJ1-1; 7 bases fit TRBD1. With 0 bases clipped from V and 0 bases from J, the junction kept 2 bases outside the gene matches. CDR1 is SGHNT and CDR2 is YYREEE in the germline V gene (reference sequence). The CDR3 runs to 15 residues. The CDR3 protein is CASSLVQGMNTEAFF. The CDR3 nucleotides read TGTGCCAGCAGCTTGGTACAGGGGATGAACACTGAAGCTTTCTTT.

The CDR3 nucleotides read TGTGCCAGCAGTACGGGGTGGAACACTGAAGCTTTCTTT. Translated: CASSTGWNTEAFF. The chain has TRBV6-6 and TRBJ1-1; D ambiguous. Germline CDR1 MNHNY, CDR2 SVGAGI (reference sequence). The CDR3 contains 13 residues. Trimming cost V 5 bases and J 1 base, with 8 bases left between them.

The rearrangement joins TRBV11-2 to TRBJ2-3, with TRBD2 matching over 10 bases. V trimming: 4 bases; J trimming: 2 bases; junction bases outside the gene matches: 6. CDR3 length equals 16 residues. Germline V CDR1 and CDR2: SGHAT, FQNNGV. CDR3 nucleotides: TGTGCCAGCAGCTCGCCGCTAGCGGGGGTCACAGATACGCAGTATTTT. Translated: CASSSPLAGVTDTQYF.

The chain carries TRBV27 and TRBJ1-6; D ambiguous. The CDR3 is 13 amino acids. The V gene lost 9 bases and the J gene lost 2 bases, with 8 bases spanning the gap. Per germline, CDR1 MNHEY and CDR2 SMNVEV (reference sequence). CDR3 coding DNA: TGTGCCAGTTGCGGAGCCTATAATTCACCCCTCCACTTT. Its translation: CASCGAYNSPLHF.

The gene calls are TRBV27 and TRBJ1-3; D unclear. Trimming cost V 5 bases and J 3 bases, with 14 bases left between them. The CDR3 spans 15 residues. CDR1 is MNHEY, CDR2 SMNVEV, per germline (reference sequence). The CDR3 is CASSRTPPGGNTIYF. The CDR3 region has the DNA TGTGCCAGCAGTCGAACCCCCCCAGGTGGAAACACCATATATTTT.

The V and J genes are TRBV9 and TRBJ1-1; D unclear. Germline values: CDR1 SGDLS, CDR2 YYNGEE. With 4 bases removed from V and 10 bases from J, the gap between germline ends came to 14 bases. The CDR3 sequence is 12 residues long. The CDR3 loop is CASSPDGAGAFF. CDR3 DNA sequence: TGTGCCAGCAGCCCAGACGGAGCCGGAGCTTTCTTT. The complete variable domain, with remaining parts taken from reference TRBV9 and TRBJ1-1, reads DSGVTQTPKHLITATGQRVTLRCSPRSGDLSVYWYQQSLDQGLQFLIQYYNGEERAKGNILERFSAQQFPDLHSELNLSSLELGDSALYFCASSPDGAGAFFGQGTRLTVV.

J is TRBJ2-7 and V is TRBV15, with 9 bases that match TRBD1. The CDR3 is 16 amino acids. Trimming at V came to 3 bases and at J to 4 bases, leaving 10 bases not matched to a gene. CDR1 is LNHNV and CDR2 is YYDKDF in the germline V gene (reference sequence). CDR3 in amino acids: CATSRGLGTGMYEQYF. In DNA, the CDR3 is TGTGCCACCAGCAGGGGGTTAGGGACAGGGATGTACGAGCAGTACTTC.

J is TRBJ1-6 and V is TRBV19, with 7 bases identical to TRBD1. Germline lookup yields CDR1 LNHDA and CDR2 SQIVND (reference sequence). The V gene end was trimmed by 4 bases and the J gene end by 10 bases; junction bases not matched to a gene: 13. The CDR3 is made up of 16 amino acids. CDR3 sequence: CASSTQLARGLSPLHF. CDR3 in DNA: TGTGCCAGTAGTACCCAACTGGCCAGGGGGTTATCACCCCTCCACTTT.

The CDR3 sequence is CASSPRGSGVTDTQYF. CDR3 bases: TGTGCCAGCAGCCCGAGGGGCAGCGGGGTCACAGATACGCAGTATTTT. The chain is built from TRBV7-2 and TRBJ2-3, with 7 bases matching TRBD2. The junction had 10 bases not matched to a gene; V was cut back by 5 bases and J by 2 bases. The germline V gene has CDR1 SGHTA and CDR2 FQGNSA. The CDR3 totals 16 residues.

This clone has only a few counts. The rearrangement uses TRBV15 and TRBJ2-3, with D possibly TRBD1 on 6 matching bases. The CDR3 totals 16 residues. V shed 4 bases and J shed 0 bases, with 14 bases lying between them. In germline, CDR1 is LNHNV, CDR2 YYDKDF (reference sequence). CDR3 sequence: CATSIGTGPSTDTQYF. CDR3 nucleotide sequence: TGTGCCACCAGCATAGGAACAGGGCCGAGCACAGATACGCAGTATTTT.

The rearrangement uses TRBV29-1 and TRBJ1-2; D uncertain. V dropped 4 bases and J dropped 7 bases, with 13 bases sitting between them. The length of the CDR3 is 12 residues. CDR1 is SQVTM, CDR2 ANQGSEA, per germline. CDR3 amino acids: CSVVWEGGGYTF. The CDR3 DNA reads TGCAGCGTTGTGTGGGAGGGAGGTGGCTACACCTTC.

The chain combines TRBV27 with TRBJ1-2, with D tentatively TRBD1 (6 bases). Germline CDR1 and CDR2: MNHEY and SMNVEV (reference sequence). The CDR3 sequence is 14 residues long. V dropped 10 bases and J dropped 5 bases, with 20 bases sitting between them. Here the CDR3 reads CATYKGGGFYGYTF. The CDR3 region has the DNA TGTGCCACCTACAAGGGGGGGGGATTTTATGGCTACACCTTC.

This clone showed up just once. The rearrangement uses TRBV30 and TRBJ1-2, with TRBD1 as a possible D gene (6 bases). CDR3 size: 14 residues. V lost 2 bases and J lost 2, with 12 bases in between. Per the germline V gene, CDR1 is GTSNPN and CDR2 is SVGIG (reference sequence). CDR3 residues: CAWSIQGLNYGYTF. The CDR3 region has the DNA TGTGCCTGGAGTATACAGGGTCTAAACTATGGCTACACCTTC.

This clone came up once. This chain links TRBV24-1 with TRBJ1-1; TRBD1 agrees at 8 bases. Germline trimming cut 7 bases from V and 5 bases from J; bases unmatched to any gene: 5. This CDR3 spans 13 amino acids. The V gene's germline CDR1 is KGHDR and CDR2 SFDVKD. This chain's CDR3 is CATRTGEGTEAFF. The CDR3 nucleotides are TGTGCCACCAGGACAGGGGAGGGGACTGAAGCTTTCTTT.

The genes are TRBV2 and TRBJ1-5, with a weak D call TRBD1 (5 bases). This CDR3 has 15 amino acids. Germline V gene data show CDR1 as SNHLY and CDR2 as FYNNEI. The V and J ends lost 3 bases and 0 bases respectively, with 9 bases between them. The DNA of the CDR3 is TGTGCCAGCAGTGAGTCGACAGTTAGCAATCAGCCCCAGCATTTT. Translated, it gives CASSESTVSNQPQHF. Full variable domain (missing parts from reference TRBV2 and TRBJ1-5): EPEVTQTPSHQVTQMGQEVILRCVPISNHLYFYWYRQILGQKVEFLVSFYNNEISEKSEIFDDQFSVERPDGSNFTLKIRSTKLEDSAMYFCASSESTVSNQPQHFGDGTRLSIL.

This clone was counted only a few times. V is TRBV6-5 and J is TRBJ1-1, with 9 positions matching TRBD1. CDR1 is MNHEY and CDR2 is SVGAGI in the germline V gene. V was clipped by 4 bases and J by 1 base; unmatched bases: 4. The CDR3 extends over 15 amino acids. CDR3 protein: CASSSGQGTNTEAFF. The CDR3 DNA reads TGTGCCAGCAGTTCTGGACAGGGGACGAACACTGAAGCTTTCTTT.

The table lists this clone with a count of one. The chain couples TRBV18 to TRBJ1-2, with 7 bases aligning to TRBD1. The CDR3 contains 14 residues. CDR1 is KGHSH and CDR2 is LQKENI in the germline V gene. Trimming at V came to 5 bases and at J to 5 bases, leaving 8 bases not matched to a gene. CDR3 loop: CASSARTGRYGYTF. DNA for the CDR3: TGTGCCAGCTCAGCACGGACAGGCAGATATGGCTACACCTTC.

The chain joins TRBV18 to TRBJ1-2; 7 bases are shared with TRBD1. Germline CDR1 reads KGHSH; CDR2 reads LQKENI. V gave up 3 bases and J gave up 6 bases; unmatched junction bases: 10. The CDR3 runs 15 residues. The CDR3 nucleotides read TGTGCCAGCTCACCGCCACAGGGGAAATTGGATGGCTACACCTTC. The encoded protein is CASSPPQGKLDGYTF.

The rearrangement joins TRBV5-4 to TRBJ2-7; D may be TRBD1 (5 bases). Germline lookup yields CDR1 SGHNT and CDR2 YYREEE (reference sequence). Trimming left V 2 bases short and J 6 bases short, with 12 bases between. This CDR3 region has 13 residues. The CDR3 DNA sequence: TGTGCCAGCAGCTTCCCAGGGTCTATCGAGCAGTACTTC. Protein product: CASSFPGSIEQYF.

CDR3 DNA: TGTGCCAGCAGCTTAGCGGGACTAGCTCTTGTTAATGAGCAGTTCTTC. It specifies CASSLAGLALVNEQFF. The chain employs TRBV7-9 and TRBJ2-1, with TRBD2 identical over 9 bases. V trimming: 0 bases; J trimming: 7 bases; junction bases outside the gene matches: 7. The CDR3 is 16 residues long. Germline loops: CDR1 SEHNR, CDR2 FQNEAQ (reference sequence).

This clone was seen more than once but under ten times. This chain joins TRBV19 and TRBJ1-1, with TRBD1 identical over 8 bases. Looked up from germline, CDR1 is LNHDA and CDR2 is SQIVND (reference sequence). The junction had 6 bases not matched to a gene; V was cut back by 5 bases and J by 4 bases. The CDR3 runs to 14 residues. In nucleotides, the CDR3 is TGTGCCAGTAGTCCCCAGGGGGCATTCACTGAAGCTTTCTTT. As protein: CASSPQGAFTEAFF.

The chain recombines TRBV4-1 with TRBJ2-7, with TRBD2 identical over 8 bases. The CDR3 sequence is 15 residues long. In germline, CDR1 is MGHRA, CDR2 YSYEKL. Unmatched junction bases numbered 10, after V lost 6 bases and J lost 3 bases. Here the CDR3 DNA reads TGCGCCAGCAGACTAGCGGAAAGACTGGGCTACGAGCAGTACTTC. Amino acids: CASRLAERLGYEQYF.

This clone has a single count. This sequence joins TRBV5-6 and TRBJ1-1; a weak D match, TRBD1 (5 bases). The germline V and J ends were trimmed by 4 bases and 5 bases, with 18 bases remaining between them. The CDR3 covers 15 residues. Germline CDR1 is SGHDT and CDR2 is YYEEEE. As DNA, the CDR3 is TGTGCCAGCAGCCGGCCCAGATCGGGGGGGACTGAAGCTTTCTTT. Protein product: CASSRPRSGGTEAFF.

CDR3 coding DNA: TGTGCCAGCAGTCCTAGGACAGGGTGGACTGAAGCTTTCTTT. Amino acid sequence: CASSPRTGWTEAFF. This chain uses TRBV9 with TRBJ1-1; 8 bases match TRBD1. CDR1 and CDR2 from the germline V gene are SGDLS and YYNGEE. The CDR3 totals 14 residues. The trim removed 5 bases at V and 5 bases at J, leaving 8 bases unmatched.

The chain joins TRBV30 to TRBJ1-2; D is unresolved. Trimming cost V 0 bases and J 5 bases, with 10 bases left between them. CDR1 GTSNPN and CDR2 SVGIG come from the germline V gene (reference sequence). The CDR3 spans 13 residues. The CDR3 region has the DNA TGTGCCTGGAGTGTGGGTTTCGGGTATGGCTACACCTTC. The encoded protein is CAWSVGFGYGYTF.